The 28 T cell receptor beta chains below come from one sample, sequenced in a study of T cells after yellow fever vaccination (dated by TCRdb to between 2018 and 2021). Library method: 5' RACE. Sequencer: Illumina HiSeq 2500. Using fastp trimming at Q25 and MiXCR clonotype assembly, TCRdb reanalyzed the public sequencing data and kept in-frame beta chains. Each entry is one CDR3 protein sequence, shown with its most common DNA and genes. A total of hundreds of thousands of distinct CDR3 sequences appear in this sample, about 13% of them only once. The ten largest clonotypes hold roughly 13% of the sample. The sample's treatment or condition label is to be understood as: live attenuated yellow fever vaccine strain. The material sequenced was PBMCs, taken on the day of the yellow fever booster vaccination. The receptors here all came from a man in his thirties or forties who received the YFV17D yellow fever vaccine.

This clonotype was counted at least ten times. CDR3 DNA: TGTGCCAGCAGTCGACAGGGTGGACCTGAAGCTTTCTTT. Amino acid sequence: CASSRQGGPEAFF. The V and J genes are TRBV28 and TRBJ1-1, with 7 bases identical to TRBD1. The V segment lost 5 bases and the J segment 6 bases; nucleotides outside the gene matches: 6. Germline V gene lookup returns CDR1 MDHEN and CDR2 SYDVKM. The CDR3 contains 13 residues. The variable domain in full, with the rest retrieved from reference TRBV28 and TRBJ1-1, is DVKVTQSSRYLVKRTGEKVFLECVQDMDHENMFWYRQDPGLGLRLIYFSYDVKMKEKGDIPEGYSVSREKKERFSLILESASTNQTSMYLCASSRQGGPEAFFGQGTRLTVV.

The chain has TRBV10-3 and TRBJ2-1; possible D gene TRBD2, 5 bases. Trimming took off 11 bases at V and 5 bases at J, with 13 bases between the two ends. From germline, CDR1 is ENHRY and CDR2 SYGVKD. The CDR3 length is 12 residues. The CDR3 loop reads CAAAVGDNEQFF. The CDR3 nucleotides read TGTGCCGCGGCAGTGGGAGACAATGAGCAGTTCTTC.

The chain is built from TRBV5-1 and TRBJ2-3, with 7 bases fitting TRBD2. The V segment lost 6 bases and the J segment 1 base; nucleotides outside the gene matches: 8. The V gene's germline CDR1 is SGHRS and CDR2 YFSETQ. The CDR3 is 15 amino acids. Here the CDR3 reads CASTIIAGRTDTQYF. The CDR3 DNA is TGCGCCAGCACCATAATAGCGGGTCGCACAGATACGCAGTATTTT. Supplemented by reference TRBV5-1 and TRBJ2-3, the full variable domain reads KAGVTQTPRYLIKTRGQQVTLSCSPISGHRSVSWYQQTPGQGLQFLFEYFSETQRNKGNFPGRFSGRQFSNSRSEMNVSTLELGDSALYLCASTIIAGRTDTQYFGPGTRLTVL.

This clonotype was observed a handful of times. The rearrangement links TRBV20-1 to TRBJ2-1; 7 bases map to TRBD2. The CDR3 has 15 residues. Germline V gene sequence: CDR1 DFQATT, CDR2 SNEGSKA (reference sequence). The ends lost 1 base at V and 4 bases at J; junction bases unmatched: 7. The CDR3: CSARVLTGGYNEQFF. Here the CDR3 DNA reads TGCAGTGCTAGAGTACTCACCGGGGGGTACAATGAGCAGTTCTTC.

This clonotype was seen repeatedly, ten times or more. The rearrangement links TRBV27 to TRBJ1-2; 7 nucleotides match TRBD1. This CDR3 spans 14 amino acids. Germline V gene sequence: CDR1 MNHEY, CDR2 SMNVEV (reference sequence). Losses at the gene ends were 6 bases for V and 0 bases for J; bases not matched to a gene: 4. The CDR3 here is CASSPTGTNYGYTF. CDR3 DNA: TGTGCCAGCAGCCCGACAGGGACTAACTATGGCTACACCTTC.

V usage is TRBV4-1 and J usage is TRBJ2-3; D gene unclear. Trimming cost V 1 base and J 6 bases, with 17 bases left between them. Germline V gene lookup returns CDR1 MGHRA and CDR2 YSYEKL. The CDR3 runs to 16 residues. CDR3 in amino acids: CASSQVVVGSGDTQYF. CDR3 nucleotides: TGCGCCAGCAGCCAAGTCGTAGTGGGGTCCGGGGATACGCAGTATTTT.

This chain joins TRBV9 and TRBJ1-1; 7 bases fit TRBD1. With V trimmed by 0 bases and J by 4 bases, 3 bases remained unmatched. Germline V gene data show CDR1 as SGDLS and CDR2 as YYNGEE. The CDR3 extends over 14 amino acids. The chain's CDR3 is CASSVAAGGTEAFF. CDR3 sequence (DNA): TGTGCCAGCAGCGTAGCTGCAGGGGGCACTGAAGCTTTCTTT.

CDR3 nucleotides: TGTGCCAGCAGCGTAGCCAAGGACAGGGTTAGGGACACTGAAGCTTTCTTT. This codes for CASSVAKDRVRDTEAFF. The chain has TRBV9 and TRBJ1-1; 8 positions match TRBD1. The germline V gene encodes CDR1 SGDLS and CDR2 YYNGEE. CDR3 length equals 17 residues. The ends lost 0 bases at V and 3 bases at J; junction bases unmatched: 10.

This clonotype has only a few counts. The rearrangement uses TRBV25-1 and TRBJ1-2; D is unresolved. Looked up from germline, CDR1 is MGHDK and CDR2 is SYGVNS. This CDR3 is 14 amino acids long. V gave up 8 bases and J gave up 8 bases, with 21 bases separating them. Here the CDR3 reads CASRNAARSEGYTF. The CDR3 DNA follows: TGTGCCAGCCGCAATGCGGCCCGTTCCGAAGGCTACACCTTC.

This clonotype was counted only a few times. V and J are TRBV7-2 and TRBJ2-3; TRBD2 aligns across 10 bases. Trimming took 2 bases from V and 0 from J; bases not matched to a gene: 5. The CDR3 is 17 residues long. Looked up from germline, CDR1 is SGHTA and CDR2 is FQGNSA. CDR3 in amino acids: CASSLRRLAGSTDTQYF. Written as DNA, the CDR3 is TGTGCCAGCAGCTTACGCAGACTAGCGGGTAGCACAGATACGCAGTATTTT.

This clonotype showed up just a few times. The chain has TRBV3-1 and TRBJ2-2; 9 bases agree with TRBD1. The ends lost 2 bases at V and 6 bases at J; junction bases unmatched: 13. There are 18 residues in the CDR3. Germline lookup yields CDR1 LGHDT and CDR2 YNNKEL (reference sequence). The CDR3 DNA sequence: TGTGCCAGCAGCCAATTAGCCGGGACAGGGAACTTGGCCGGGGAGCTGTTTTTT. Translating gives CASSQLAGTGNLAGELFF.

In this sample, this clonotype turned up many times. The gene calls are TRBV5-1 and TRBJ2-3; D is perhaps TRBD1 (5 bases). Trimming shortened V by 3 bases and J by 2 bases, and 10 bases separated the two germline ends. The CDR3 loop spans 14 amino acids. Germline V gene lookup returns CDR1 SGHRS and CDR2 YFSETQ. The CDR3 protein is CASSYRTITDTQYF. CDR3 nucleotide sequence: TGCGCCAGCAGCTACCGGACAATCACAGATACGCAGTATTTT.

This clonotype was seen a handful of times. The chain is built from TRBV18 and TRBJ1-6; no clear D gene. Germline values: CDR1 KGHSH, CDR2 LQKENI. The V gene lost 3 bases and the J gene lost 5 bases, with 5 bases spanning the gap. The CDR3 is 13 residues long. As DNA, the CDR3 is TGTGCCAGCTCACCGGTAGATAATTCACCCCTCCACTTT. This translates into CASSPVDNSPLHF.

The chain employs TRBV24-1 and TRBJ2-3; tentatively, D is TRBD1 (5 bases). The CDR3 runs to 15 residues. Germline values: CDR1 KGHDR, CDR2 SFDVKD. The V gene lost 5 bases and the J gene lost 2 bases, with 13 bases spanning the gap. The CDR3 DNA is TGTGCCACCAGTGGGACGACAGCCGACACAGATACGCAGTATTTT. Its protein product is CATSGTTADTDTQYF.

This clonotype was seen a few times. J is TRBJ2-1 and V is TRBV12-3 or TRBV12-4; the D gene is possibly TRBD2 (6 bases). This CDR3 contains 13 residues. Trimming stripped 7 bases from V and 7 bases from J, with 14 bases between. CDR3 sequence: CASNTQAGNEQFF. CDR3 nucleotide sequence: TGTGCCAGCAACACACAGGCGGGAAATGAGCAGTTCTTC.

The genes are TRBV19 and TRBJ1-2; a possible D gene is TRBD1 (5 bases). With 7 bases removed from V and 2 bases from J, the gap between germline ends came to 8 bases. The CDR3 is made up of 12 amino acids. CDR1 and CDR2 from the germline V gene are LNHDA and SQIVND (reference sequence). The CDR3 coding sequence is TGTGCCAGTACCCCAGGGAACTATGGCTACACCTTC. It codes for CASTPGNYGYTF. Variable domain in full (rest from reference TRBV19 and TRBJ1-2): DGGITQSPKYLFRKEGQNVTLSCEQNLNHDAMYWYRQDPGQGLRLIYYSQIVNDFQKGDIAEGYSVSREKKESFPLTVTSAQKNPTAFYLCASTPGNYGYTFGSGTRLTVV.

This clonotype was seen at least ten times. The J gene is TRBJ2-7, the V gene TRBV20-1; 9 positions agree with TRBD1. CDR1 is DFQATT and CDR2 is SNEGSKA in the germline V gene (reference sequence). This CDR3 contains 14 residues. Trimming at V came to 0 bases and at J to 3 bases, leaving 3 bases not matched to a gene. This chain's CDR3 is CSAREGQGFYEQYF. For the CDR3, the DNA is TGCAGTGCTAGAGAGGGACAGGGTTTCTACGAGCAGTACTTC.

This clonotype was found many times. This sequence joins TRBV12-3 or TRBV12-4 and TRBJ2-5; D possibly uses TRBD1 or TRBD2 (5 bases each). CDR3 length equals 13 residues. V lost 5 bases and J lost 5, with 12 bases in between. For the CDR3, the DNA is TGTGCCAGCAGTCCAGGGAGCATTGAGACCCAGTACTTC. It is translated as CASSPGSIETQYF.

The chain couples TRBV7-2 to TRBJ1-1; D perhaps matches TRBD1 (5 bases). Germline V gene lookup returns CDR1 SGHTA and CDR2 FQGNSA. V lost 4 bases, J lost 11 bases, and 11 bases lay in between. CDR3 length: 11 amino acids. CDR3 amino acids: CASSSGRRAFF. The CDR3 bases are TGTGCCAGCAGCTCAGGGCGTCGGGCTTTCTTT.

This clonotype has ten or more counts. The rearrangement links TRBV12-3 or TRBV12-4 to TRBJ2-3; D gene ambiguous. The CDR3 runs 12 residues. The V and J ends lost 6 bases and 0 bases respectively, with 4 bases between them. The CDR3 DNA is TGTGCCAGCAGCGGTAGCACAGATACGCAGTATTTT. Encoded protein: CASSGSTDTQYF.

The table lists this clonotype with many counts. The rearrangement uses TRBV7-2 and TRBJ1-4; 9 nucleotides agree with TRBD1. The germline V gene has CDR1 SGHTA and CDR2 FQGNSA. The CDR3 extends over 14 amino acids. With V trimmed by 4 bases and J by 7 bases, 4 bases remained unmatched. For the CDR3, the DNA is TGTGCCAGCAGCTCGGGACAGGGTGGTGAAAAACTGTTTTTT. This codes for CASSSGQGGEKLFF.

The rearrangement links TRBV25-1 to TRBJ2-2; 8 bases line up with TRBD1. With V trimmed by 3 bases and J by 6 bases, 12 bases remained unmatched. This CDR3 region has 17 residues. Germline V lookup: CDR1 MGHDK, CDR2 SYGVNS. The chain's CDR3 is CASSENTGGNAPGELFF. The CDR3 DNA reads TGTGCCAGCAGTGAGAATACAGGGGGAAACGCCCCCGGGGAGCTGTTTTTT.

V and J are TRBV30 and TRBJ1-5, with D possibly matching TRBD1 (6 bases). CDR1 and CDR2 (germline): GTSNPN, SVGIG (reference sequence). Trimming stripped 0 bases from V and 7 bases from J, with 10 bases between. The CDR3 runs to 13 residues. The CDR3 DNA follows: TGTGCCTGGAGTGTAGACAGGAGGCAGCCCCAGCATTTT. This codes for CAWSVDRRQPQHF.

The gene calls are TRBV5-1 and TRBJ2-7; TRBD2 agrees at 12 bases. The germline CDR1 and CDR2 sequences are SGHRS and YFSETQ. This CDR3 has 18 residues. Germline trimming cut 1 base from V and 4 bases from J; bases unmatched to any gene: 12. The CDR3 spells CASSLQPRTSGMSYEQYF. In DNA, the CDR3 is TGCGCCAGCAGCTTGCAGCCCCGGACTAGCGGGATGTCTTACGAGCAGTACTTC.

This clonotype has more than one count but fewer than ten. The rearrangement links TRBV7-2 to TRBJ2-3, with D possibly being TRBD1 or TRBD2 (5 bases each). Trimming took 7 bases from V and 5 from J, leaving 19 bases between them. Germline V gene sequence: CDR1 SGHTA, CDR2 FQGNSA. The CDR3 is made up of 15 amino acids. DNA for the CDR3: TGTGCCAGCACCGGGGTTAGAGGGGCCGGAGATACGCAGTATTTT. Encoded protein: CASTGVRGAGDTQYF.

This chain uses TRBV7-9 with TRBJ2-5, with TRBD2 matching 9 bases. The CDR3 length is 14 residues. The V gene's germline CDR1 is SEHNR and CDR2 FQNEAQ (reference sequence). J gave up 3 bases and V 7 bases, and 6 bases lay outside the gene matches. The CDR3 reads CASKIAGVEETQYF. CDR3 DNA: TGTGCCAGCAAAATAGCGGGAGTCGAAGAGACCCAGTACTTC.

The chain is built from TRBV5-5 and TRBJ1-3; D is unresolved. The CDR3 length is 13 residues. The V end lost 6 bases, the J end lost 2 bases, and 9 bases lay between the germline ends. CDR1 and CDR2 from the germline V gene are SGHKS and YYEKEE (reference sequence). This chain's CDR3 is CASKAGPGNTIYF. In DNA form, the CDR3 reads TGTGCCAGCAAGGCAGGTCCTGGAAACACCATATATTTT.

This clonotype was counted a few times. The chain has TRBV30 and TRBJ2-2; the D gene could be TRBD1 or TRBD2 (6 bases each). The CDR3 extends over 14 amino acids. V lost 7 bases and J lost 6, with 18 bases in between. Germline V gene lookup returns CDR1 GTSNPN and CDR2 SVGIG (reference sequence). The CDR3 DNA reads as TGTGCCTTCCGAAAGGGGGGAAGAGCCGGGGAGCTGTTTTTT. The encoded protein is CAFRKGGRAGELFF.